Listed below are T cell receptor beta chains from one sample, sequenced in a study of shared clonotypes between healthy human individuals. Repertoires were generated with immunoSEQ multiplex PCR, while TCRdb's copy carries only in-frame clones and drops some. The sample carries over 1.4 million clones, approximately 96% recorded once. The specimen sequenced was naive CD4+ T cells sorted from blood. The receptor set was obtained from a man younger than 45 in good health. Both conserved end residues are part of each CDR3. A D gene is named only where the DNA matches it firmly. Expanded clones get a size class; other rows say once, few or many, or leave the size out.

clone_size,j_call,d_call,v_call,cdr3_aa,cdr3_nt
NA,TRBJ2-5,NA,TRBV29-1,CSVELKGSLGETQYF,TGCAGCGTTGAACTTAAAGGGTCCCTCGGAGAGACCCAGTACTTC
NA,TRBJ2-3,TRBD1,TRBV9,CARLGQGRDTQYF,TGTGCCAGGCTAGGACAGGGTAGAGATACGCAGTATTTT
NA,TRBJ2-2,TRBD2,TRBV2,CASRASGTPNTGELFF,TGTGCCAGCAGAGCTAGCGGGACTCCGAACACCGGGGAGCTGTTTTTT
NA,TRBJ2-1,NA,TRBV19,CASSKAPASEQFF,TGTGCCAGTAGTAAAGCCCCGGCGAGTGAGCAGTTCTTC
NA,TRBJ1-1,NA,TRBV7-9,CASSWGESEAFF,TGTGCCAGCAGCTGGGGCGAGTCTGAAGCTTTCTTT
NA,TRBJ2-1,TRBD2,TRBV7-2,CASSPTSGRSNEQFF,TGTGCCAGCAGCCCAACTAGCGGGAGGTCGAATGAGCAGTTCTTC
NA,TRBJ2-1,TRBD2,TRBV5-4,CASSPWGTSGYNEQFF,TGTGCCAGCAGCCCTTGGGGGACTAGCGGCTACAATGAGCAGTTCTTC
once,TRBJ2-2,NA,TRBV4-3,CASSQDGQFIEELFF,TGCGCCAGCAGCCAAGATGGCCAGTTTATCGAGGAGCTGTTTTTT
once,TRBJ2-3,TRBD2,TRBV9,CASSAGATDTQYF,TGTGCCAGTTCAGCGGGAGCCACAGATACGCAGTATTTT
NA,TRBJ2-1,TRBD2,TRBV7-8,CASSLRWEGYNEQFF,TGTGCCAGCAGCTTAAGGTGGGAGGGATACAATGAGCAGTTCTTC
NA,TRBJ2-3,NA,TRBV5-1,CASSLDGRTDTQYF,TGCGCCAGCAGCTTGGACGGGCGAACAGATACGCAGTATTTT
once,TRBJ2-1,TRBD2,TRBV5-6,CASSWLRDYVSNEQFF,TGTGCCAGCAGCTGGCTCCGGGACTACGTTTCCAATGAGCAGTTCTTC
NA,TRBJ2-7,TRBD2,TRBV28,CASSPSGIFSYEQYF,TGTGCCAGCAGCCCCAGCGGGATCTTCTCCTACGAGCAGTACTTC
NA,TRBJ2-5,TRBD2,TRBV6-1,CASSEGRAGAAETQYF,TGTGCCAGCAGTGAAGGTAGAGCGGGAGCGGCGGAGACCCAGTACTTC
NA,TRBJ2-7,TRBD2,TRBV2,CASGGLAGNHEQYF,TGTGCCAGCGGGGGACTAGCGGGAAACCACGAGCAGTACTTC
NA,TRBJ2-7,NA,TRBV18,CASSGGPRTYEQYF,TGTGCCAGCTCAGGGGGACCGAGAACCTACGAGCAGTACTTC
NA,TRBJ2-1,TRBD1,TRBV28,CASSSDRVKSEQFF,TGTGCCAGCAGTTCTGACAGGGTAAAAAGTGAGCAGTTCTTC
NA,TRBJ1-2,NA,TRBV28,CASSSSSGAGYTF,TGTGCCAGCAGTTCATCATCGGGTGCTGGCTACACCTTC
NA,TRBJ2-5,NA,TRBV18,CASSPSETQYF,TGTGCCAGCTCACCATCCGAGACCCAGTACTTC
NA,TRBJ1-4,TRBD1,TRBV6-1,CASSEGQGPFNEKLFF,TGTGCCAGCAGTGAGGGACAGGGGCCATTTAATGAAAAACTGTTTTTT
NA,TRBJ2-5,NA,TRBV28,CAREGTQYF,TGTGCCAGGGAAGGGACCCAGTACTTC
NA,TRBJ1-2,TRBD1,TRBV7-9,CASSQRTGHGYTF,TGTGCCAGCAGCCAAAGGACAGGGCATGGCTACACCTTC
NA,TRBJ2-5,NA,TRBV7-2,CASSLGQETQYF,TGTGCCAGCAGCTTAGGGCAAGAGACCCAGTACTTC
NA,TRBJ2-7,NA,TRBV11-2,CASSLERDAFREQYF,TGTGCCAGCAGCTTAGAAAGGGACGCGTTCCGCGAGCAGTACTTC
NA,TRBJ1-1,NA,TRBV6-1,CASSEFSGATEAFF,TGTGCCAGCAGTGAGTTCTCCGGGGCGACTGAAGCTTTCTTT
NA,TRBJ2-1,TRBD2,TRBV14,CASSRAGGSYNEQFF,TGTGCCAGCAGCCGTGCGGGAGGCTCCTACAATGAGCAGTTCTTC
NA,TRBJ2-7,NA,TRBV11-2,CASSPVWVPSAYEQYF,TGTGCCAGCAGCCCTGTCTGGGTCCCATCCGCCTACGAGCAGTACTTC
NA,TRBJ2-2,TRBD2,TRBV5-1,CASSLLAGGRRKNGELFF,TGCGCCAGCAGCTTGTTGGCTGGCGGGAGAAGGAAGAACGGGGAGCTGTTTTTT
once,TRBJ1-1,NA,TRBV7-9,CASSTSGVEAFF,TGTGCCAGCAGCACCAGTGGGGTTGAAGCTTTCTTT